A single sample gave rise to the 11 T cell receptor beta chains below, sequenced in a study of T cell responses to AZD1222 COVID-19 vaccine. Sequencing was performed with immunoSEQ multiplex PCR; in TCRdb, only in-frame clones are kept and a portion is missing. This table has around 190,000 clones, around 90% appearing once. The input for sequencing was peripheral blood, taken on day 0 of AZD1222 vaccination. These receptor sequences come from an adult in good health.

The gene calls are TRBV6-2 or TRBV6-3 and TRBJ1-2; unclear D gene. Trimming took 5 bases from V and 1 from J, leaving 8 bases between them. The germline CDR1 and CDR2 sequences are MNHEY and SVGEGT. This CDR3 spans 13 amino acids. The CDR3 loop reads CASSLLSNYGYTF. The CDR3 DNA sequence: TGTGCCAGCAGTCTCTTGAGTAACTATGGCTACACCTTC.

To note about this clone: The junction shows a germline mismatch at one end, possibly a read error. CDR3 sequence (DNA): TGCAGCGCTGAAAGGGACCATGAGCAGTTCTTC. Encoded protein: CSAERDHEQFF. The rearrangement uses TRBV29-1 and TRBJ2-1; the D call may be TRBD1 or TRBD2 (5 bases each). Germline lookup yields CDR1 SQVTM and CDR2 ANQGSEA. CDR3 length: 11 residues.

V gene TRBV2 combines with J gene TRBJ2-6; D gene uncertain. In germline, CDR1 is SNHLY, CDR2 FYNNEI. This CDR3 contains 15 residues. With 4 bases removed from V and 0 bases from J, the gap between germline ends came to 7 bases. CDR3 residues: CASSARNSGANVLTF. CDR3 in DNA: TGTGCCAGCAGTGCAAGGAACTCTGGGGCCAACGTCCTGACTTTC.

The table lists this clone with a count of one. In nucleotides, the CDR3 is TGTGCCAGCAGTTTTTGGGGGCCGAATCATAATTCACCCCTCCACTTT. Its translation: CASSFWGPNHNSPLHF. The chain links TRBV27 to TRBJ1-6, with a possible D match to TRBD1 (6 bases). With 3 bases removed from V and 5 bases from J, the gap between germline ends came to 14 bases. The length of the CDR3 is 16 residues. CDR1 and CDR2 from the germline V gene are MNHEY and SMNVEV (reference sequence).

The V and J genes are TRBV15 and TRBJ1-1; TRBD1 matches 7 bases. Germline trimming cut 0 bases from V and 6 bases from J; bases unmatched to any gene: 7. CDR3 length: 15 amino acids. Germline V gene sequence: CDR1 LNHNV, CDR2 YYDKDF (reference sequence). The chain's CDR3 is CATSRDFEGAAEAFF. The DNA for the CDR3 is TGTGCCACCAGCAGAGATTTTGAGGGGGCCGCTGAAGCTTTCTTT.

This sequence joins TRBV9 and TRBJ1-1, with D maybe TRBD1 (5 bases). V was clipped by 6 bases and J by 0 bases, with 18 bases between them. Germline V CDR1 and CDR2: SGDLS, YYNGEE. The length of the CDR3 is 16 residues. For the CDR3, the DNA is TGTGCCAGCACCCCCCCTGGGGAGGGGCTGAACACTGAAGCTTTCTTT. This gives the protein CASTPPGEGLNTEAFF.

CDR3 protein: CASSSLAGNEQYF. The DNA of the CDR3 is TGTGCCAGCAGCTCCTTAGCGGGAAACGAGCAGTACTTC. The chain couples TRBV7-2 to TRBJ2-7; 8 bases map to TRBD2. The CDR3 totals 13 residues. With 4 bases clipped from V and 5 bases from J, the junction kept 4 bases outside the gene matches. CDR1 SGHTA and CDR2 FQGNSA come from the germline V gene.

The chain has TRBV12-5 and TRBJ1-1; tentatively, D is TRBD1 (5 bases). Germline CDR1 and CDR2: LGHNT and FRNRAP. This CDR3 is built from 15 residues. Trimming took off 0 bases at V and 4 bases at J, with 12 bases between the two ends. This CDR3 reads CASGLVGGAGTEAFF. Written as DNA, the CDR3 is TGTGCTAGTGGTTTGGTGGGAGGGGCGGGCACTGAAGCTTTCTTT. The full variable domain, its missing parts supplied by reference TRBV12-5 and TRBJ1-1, is DARVTQTPRHKVTEMGQEVTMRCQPILGHNTVFWYRQTMMQGLELLAYFRNRAPLDDSGMPKDRFSAEMPDATLATLKIQPSEPRDSAVYFCASGLVGGAGTEAFFGQGTRLTVV.

This clone was counted once. The chain recombines TRBV9 with TRBJ2-1; 14 bases align to TRBD2. The V segment lost 3 bases and the J segment 4 bases; nucleotides outside the gene matches: 9. Germline V gives CDR1 SGDLS, CDR2 YYNGEE. CDR3 length: 18 amino acids. The CDR3 loop reads CASSARTSGGPVYNEQFF. In DNA form, the CDR3 reads TGTGCCAGCAGCGCCAGGACTAGCGGGGGGCCGGTGTACAATGAGCAGTTCTTC.

CDR3 region: CASSIVGSPDTQYF. As DNA, the CDR3 is TGTGCCAGTAGTATAGTGGGGTCCCCAGATACGCAGTATTTT. The V gene is TRBV19, the J gene TRBJ2-3; D not certain. V shed 1 base and J shed 4 bases, with 9 bases lying between them. Per the germline V gene, CDR1 is LNHDA and CDR2 is SQIVND (reference sequence). The CDR3 contains 14 residues.

This chain uses TRBV7-2 with TRBJ2-7; possibly TRBD1 for D (5 bases). Germline values: CDR1 SGHTA, CDR2 FQGNSA. Trimming shortened V by 3 bases and J by 0 bases, and 9 bases separated the two germline ends. The CDR3 sequence is 14 residues long. Here the CDR3 reads CASSFQGLSYEQYF. CDR3 DNA sequence: TGTGCCAGCAGCTTTCAGGGTCTCTCCTACGAGCAGTACTTC.